This T cell receptor (beta chain) was identified in a study of blood T cell repertoires in COVID-19. Turning to the study itself: COVID-19 samples collected from the United States, Italy and Spain covered acute and convalescent phases. From T cells, B-cell-depleted T cells, or PBMCs came the material, which was cDNA or gDNA.

The CDR3 has 14 residues. Germline V gene lookup returns CDR1 KGHDR and CDR2 SFDVKD. V lost 7 bases, J lost 3 bases, and 14 bases lay in between. In the source study's methods: Scientists estimated how many nucleated cells there were by amplifying reference gene primers. The repertoire was sequenced with immunoSEQ multiplex PCR; TCRdb's copy has only in-frame clones and lacks some. For V, J and clone size, that table is used; D and trimming come from the DNA. The sample consists of approximately 100,000 clones, approximately 89% of them appearing once. This receptor was identified in a woman at least 80 years old in a cohort sampled during active COVID-19. The sequenced material came from peripheral blood. The chain links TRBV24-1 to TRBJ2-5; TRBD1 might be the D (6 bases). The CDR3 DNA reads as TGTGCCACCAGGGGGGCAGGGCGTGAAGAGACCCAGTACTTC. Encoded protein: CATRGAGREETQYF.